One and the same sample provided the 17 T cell receptor beta chains below, sequenced in a study of beta chain features in type 1 diabetes. Expressed TCRB transcripts got sequenced, as all isolated RNA was reverse transcribed. The protocol was immunoSEQ multiplex PCR, while the TCRdb copy is restricted to in-frame clones and leaves out a portion. The sample carries 330,000 or so clones, roughly 15% recorded once. Material for sequencing was central memory CD4+ T cells from blood. All receptors derive from a man in his thirties or forties in good health.

Only a few counts were recorded for this clone. The chain carries TRBV5-6 and TRBJ2-3; D is uncertain. This CDR3 has 13 residues. Per the germline V gene, CDR1 is SGHDT and CDR2 is YYEEEE. V lost 1 base and J 7 bases, leaving 10 bases between the germline ends. This chain's CDR3 is CASSLKKAYTQYF. Written as DNA, the CDR3 is TGTGCCAGCAGCTTGAAAAAAGCTTATACGCAGTATTTT.

The table lists this clone with a few counts. The chain combines TRBV7-3 with TRBJ2-7, with 7 bases matching TRBD1. The CDR3 loop spans 14 amino acids. CDR1 and CDR2 from the germline V gene are SGHTA and FQGTGA. The ends lost 5 bases at V and 0 bases at J; junction bases unmatched: 4. Here the CDR3 DNA reads TGTGCCAGCAGCAAGGGACAGAGCTCCTACGAGCAGTACTTC. This translates into CASSKGQSSYEQYF.

This clone has only a few counts. The chain uses TRBV25-1 and TRBJ2-3; D is tentatively TRBD1 or TRBD2 (5 bases each). The CDR3 covers 17 residues. Germline V CDR1 and CDR2: MGHDK, SYGVNS. Trimming took 5 bases from V and 6 from J, leaving 24 bases between them. CDR3 coding DNA: TGTGCCAGCAGTACATTCGTCCCGGGGACGTCAGTGGATACGCAGTATTTT. It is translated as CASSTFVPGTSVDTQYF.

There are a few counts of this clone. The rearrangement uses TRBV4-2 and TRBJ2-3, with D perhaps TRBD2 (5 bases). The CDR3 loop spans 15 amino acids. Trimming stripped 5 bases from V and 0 bases from J, with 12 bases between. CDR1 LGHNA and CDR2 YNFKEQ come from the germline V gene. The CDR3 DNA reads TGTGCCAGCAGCTTGGGTAGCGTCAGCACAGATACGCAGTATTTT. This gives the protein CASSLGSVSTDTQYF.

This clone came up a few times. The J gene is TRBJ1-4, the V gene TRBV7-2; D is unclear. Germline CDR1 SGHTA, CDR2 FQGNSA. Trimming removed 5 bases from V and 6 bases from J, with 16 bases in between. The CDR3 is 15 residues long. CDR3 coding DNA: TGTGCCAGCAGCCGAATAGGGTTTTTGGATGAAAAACTGTTTTTT. This codes for CASSRIGFLDEKLFF.

This clone was counted between two and nine times. V and J are TRBV6-5 and TRBJ2-3; D remains unclear. The CDR3 totals 11 residues. Germline loops: CDR1 MNHEY, CDR2 SVGAGI. The V end was cut by 5 bases, the J end by 6 bases, with 6 bases between. CDR3 region: CASSPGDTQYF. The CDR3 DNA reads TGTGCCAGCAGTCCCGGCGATACGCAGTATTTT.

This clone was counted only a few times. The chain links TRBV7-8 to TRBJ2-5; D is tentatively TRBD1 or TRBD2 (6 bases each). The J call is in doubt because the DNA end fits TRBJ2-7 better. Germline lookup yields CDR1 SGHVS and CDR2 FQNEAQ. This CDR3 is built from 15 residues. CDR3 DNA sequence: TGTGCCAGCAGCTTAGAAGGGGGGCGGTCCTACGAGCAGTACTTC. Translating it yields CASSLEGGRSYEQYF.

Details on this clone: The junction and the germline gene differ at one end; a read error may be behind it. CDR3 sequence: CASRPRDRTALGF. The DNA of the CDR3 is TGTGCCAGCAGGCCTCGGGACAGGACCGCCCTGGGCTTC. The chain is built from TRBV6-5 and TRBJ1-2, with 8 bases matching TRBD1. The germline V gene encodes CDR1 MNHEY and CDR2 SVGAGI. The CDR3 runs to 13 residues.

The V and J genes are TRBV7-3 and TRBJ1-1; the D is unclear. Trimming removed 5 bases from V and 4 bases from J, with 14 bases in between. CDR1 and CDR2 (germline): SGHTA, FQGTGA. The CDR3 runs 14 residues. CDR3 in amino acids: CASSQTGPGTEAFF. CDR3 DNA: TGTGCCAGCAGCCAGACCGGTCCGGGCACTGAAGCTTTCTTT.

V and J are TRBV6-1 and TRBJ2-5; 9 nucleotides align to TRBD1. The CDR3 is made up of 13 amino acids. V lost 5 bases, J lost 9 bases, and 7 bases stayed unmatched. Germline-derived CDR1 and CDR2 are MNHNS and SASEGT. DNA for the CDR3: TGTGCCAGCAGTTTCCGGGACAGGGTTTCCCAGTACTTC. Translation gives CASSFRDRVSQYF.

The chain employs TRBV29-1 and TRBJ1-5, with unresolved D. The germline V gene has CDR1 SQVTM and CDR2 ANQGSEA. V gave up 4 bases and J gave up 0 bases, with 7 bases separating them. The CDR3 spans 13 residues. The CDR3 sequence: CSVAQSSNQPQHF. CDR3 sequence (DNA): TGCAGCGTTGCTCAGAGTAGCAATCAGCCCCAGCATTTT.

The V and J genes are TRBV6-1 and TRBJ1-2; TRBD1 aligns across 7 bases. The V and J ends lost 8 bases and 2 bases, in that order; junction bases with no gene match: 8. Germline assignment: CDR1 MNHNS and CDR2 SASEGT. This CDR3 spans 14 amino acids. Here the CDR3 reads CASCWDSVNYGYTF. CDR3 nucleotides: TGTGCCAGCTGTTGGGACAGTGTGAACTATGGCTACACCTTC.

The J gene is TRBJ2-3, the V gene TRBV10-3; perhaps TRBD2 as D (6 bases). CDR3 length equals 16 residues. V dropped 7 bases and J dropped 6 bases, with 23 bases sitting between them. Germline V gives CDR1 ENHRY, CDR2 SYGVKD. Written as DNA, the CDR3 is TGTGCCATCAACTTGGGCGGAGGGCCCACCCTGGATACGCAGTATTTT. Residues: CAINLGGGPTLDTQYF.

This clone has a handful of counts. The rearrangement joins TRBV30 to TRBJ2-3; D is possibly TRBD1 (6 bases). This CDR3 region has 14 residues. Germline V lookup: CDR1 GTSNPN, CDR2 SVGIG (reference sequence). Trimming left V 0 bases short and J 2 bases short, with 9 bases between. CDR3 nucleotide sequence: TGTGCCTGGAGTGTAAGGGGGTACACAGATACGCAGTATTTT. This codes for CAWSVRGYTDTQYF.

The chain combines TRBV6-5 with TRBJ1-5; D may be TRBD1 (6 bases). CDR1 MNHEY and CDR2 SVGAGI come from the germline V gene. This CDR3 is built from 15 residues. V gave up 10 bases and J gave up 2 bases, with 18 bases separating them. The CDR3 spells CATTGRAARNQPQHF. The DNA for the CDR3 is TGTGCCACAACAGGGCGTGCTGCGCGCAATCAGCCCCAGCATTTT.

The chain couples TRBV5-4 to TRBJ2-3; D possibly uses TRBD1 or TRBD2 (5 bases each). This CDR3 contains 16 residues. Between the trimmed V and J ends, which lost 0 bases and 2 bases, there was a span of 13 bases. Germline V gene sequence: CDR1 SGHNT, CDR2 YYREEE (reference sequence). CDR3 nucleotides: TGTGCCAGCAGCTTGGGGGCCGGGACCGACACAGATACGCAGTATTTT. Translation: CASSLGAGTDTDTQYF.

This chain uses TRBV11-2 with TRBJ2-1; 7 nucleotides match TRBD2. Losses at the gene ends were 1 base for V and 7 bases for J; bases not matched to a gene: 13. Germline CDR1 SGHAT, CDR2 FQNNGV. The CDR3 length is 17 residues. This CDR3 is CASSLAGLGGSRNEQFF. CDR3 in DNA: TGTGCCAGCAGCTTAGCGGGACTTGGCGGGAGTAGAAATGAGCAGTTCTTC.